This T cell receptor beta chain derives from a study of T-cell reconstitution after alpha-beta-depleted transplantation in children. This sample's TCRbeta library carried unique molecular identifier barcodes. TCRdb fed the PCR reads into MiXCR, producing one record per CDR3 protein. Altogether some 200,000 distinct CDR3 sequences are present, 6.6% being singletons, with the ten largest covering 5.5% to 6.5%. There are 14 residues in the CDR3. Trimming took 2 bases from V and 10 from J, leaving 16 bases between them. CDR1 MNHEY and CDR2 SMNVEV come from the germline V gene (reference sequence). This clonotype was recorded many times.

This receptor was obtained from a boy under 10 years old with acute lymphoblastic leukemia, due to receive a stem cell transplant. This rearrangement joins TRBV27 to TRBJ2-3; no definite D call. The sample in question was PBMCs, obtained before TCRalphabeta/CD19-depleted stem cell transplant. CDR3 DNA sequence: TGTGCCAGCAGTTTAACCCCGCTAGGACCTGCGCAGTATTTT. It codes for CASSLTPLGPAQYF.